A selection of T cell receptor beta chains follows, all from one sample in a study of siplizumab effects on memory and regulatory T cells. Produced via immunoSEQ multiplex PCR; TCRdb's table is partial and in-frame only. Among around 100,000 clones listed, 85% to 95% were seen once. Sequences were obtained from non-Treg CD4+ T cells sorted from blood. Receptors were obtained from a human donor in good health. The CDR3 runs from the conserved cysteine through the conserved F or W. The D gene is left open where the match is weak. Size is stated for part of the rows, as once, few or many counts, or as a class when the clone is expanded.

V gene	clone size	D gene	J gene	CDR3 DNA	CDR3 protein
TRBV27	.	TRBD1	TRBJ2-3	TGTGCCAGCAGTTCCCTCGGCAGGGGGCACGATACGCAGTATTTT	CASSSLGRGHDTQYF
TRBV28	.	.	TRBJ1-1	TGTGCCAGCGGAAGGTGGGGGTTTGAAGCTTTCTTT	CASGRWGFEAFF
TRBV7-2	.	.	TRBJ2-1	TGTGCCAGCAGTCCCGCACGGGGAGTAGTTGAGCAGTTCTTC	CASSPARGVVEQFF
TRBV19	few	.	TRBJ1-1	TGTGCCAGTAGTATGCGGGGGGACACTGAAGCTTTCTTT	CASSMRGDTEAFF
TRBV7-2	.	.	TRBJ2-1	TGTGCCAGCAGCTTAAGGGGTCTCTTCCTCAATGAGCAGTTCTTC	CASSLRGLFLNEQFF
TRBV5-1	.	.	TRBJ2-7	TGCGCCAGCAGCTTCCTTCCCGGGACCATAAGCTCCTACGAGCAGTACTTC	CASSFLPGTISSYEQYF
TRBV28	.	TRBD1	TRBJ1-2	TGTGCCAGCAGTTGGACAGGGTCCGCCTATGGCTACACCTTC	CASSWTGSAYGYTF
TRBV5-1	.	TRBD2	TRBJ2-7	TGCGCCAGCAGCTTGGATACTAGCGGGAGTGGTGAGCAGTACTTC	CASSLDTSGSGEQYF
TRBV5-6	.	.	TRBJ2-7	TGTGCCAGCAGCTTGGGCGGACTCTCCTACGAGCAGTACTTC	CASSLGGLSYEQYF
TRBV7-3	.	TRBD2	TRBJ2-7	TGTGCCAGCAGCTTAACACTAGCGGGAGTCGACGAGCAGTACTTC	CASSLTLAGVDEQYF
TRBV6-5	.	TRBD2	TRBJ2-3	TGTGCCAGCAGATGGACTAGCGGCCCTGGGTGGACGCAGTATTTT	CASRWTSGPGWTQYF
TRBV6-5	.	TRBD1	TRBJ2-5	TGTGCCATCCGAAAGACAGGGGCGGAGACCCAGTACTTC	CAIRKTGAETQYF
TRBV4-2	.	TRBD2	TRBJ2-5	TGTGCCAGCAGCACGGGGACTAGCGGACAAGAGACCCAGTACTTC	CASSTGTSGQETQYF
TRBV21-1	.	.	TRBJ1-5	TGTGCCAGCACCGACCCCTATCAGCCCCAGCATTTT	CASTDPYQPQHF
TRBV19	.	TRBD1	TRBJ1-2	TGTGCCAGTAGTATCCGCCGTAGTGTCGTAGAAATCCCCGGGACAGGGAAAAGGTATGGCTACACCTTC	CASSIRRSVVEIPGTGKRYGYTF
TRBV14	.	.	TRBJ2-4	TGTGCCAGCAGCCAGGGTAGTGGGGACATTCAGTACTTC	CASSQGSGDIQYF
TRBV5-1	.	.	TRBJ2-2	TGCGCCAGCAGCCTATTGATGGACAGAAACACCGGGGAGCTGTTTTTT	CASSLLMDRNTGELFF